This TCR beta chain is from a study of memory B cells and T cells in multiple sclerosis. Study-level results: Compartments had unequal clone-set sizes, affecting shared clonotype counts.

A word on this clone: Its antigen is unknown.

Sequenced by immunoSEQ multiplex PCR; TCRdb stores in-frame clones only, minus some. The sample consists of 13,000 to 15,000 clones, 60% to 80% of them appearing once. Sequenced sample: memory (CD45RO+) CD4+ T cells from blood. The receptor's source is a human donor with multiple sclerosis.

The CDR3 protein is CATSRPMGGQYF. For the CDR3, the DNA is TGTGCCACCAGCAGACCCATGGGGGGGCAGTACTTC. The chain uses TRBV15 and TRBJ2-7, with D possibly TRBD2 on 6 matching bases. Deletions cut 2 bases from V and 9 bases from J, with 11 bases between. The germline CDR1 and CDR2 sequences are LNHNV and YYDKDF (reference sequence). The CDR3 has 12 residues.